The source of this TCR beta chain is a study of shared clonotypes between healthy human individuals. Study-level points and caveats: Between a handful of donors, naive CD4 clonotypes were shared at a level of approximately 5%.

Repertoires were generated with immunoSEQ multiplex PCR, while TCRdb's copy carries only in-frame clones and drops some. This table holds more than 1.2 million clones, less than 99% found once. This clone has only one observation. The antigen remains unidentified. V shed 3 bases and J shed 3 bases, with 12 bases lying between them. The CDR3 covers 14 residues. Germline CDR1 reads SEHNR; CDR2 reads FQNEAQ (reference sequence). The chain is built from TRBV7-9 and TRBJ2-7; either TRBD1 or TRBD2 may fit D (5 bases each). Sequences were obtained from naive CD4+ T cells sorted from blood. The sample's subset: CD45RA+ positively selected. The receptor comes from a man between 25 and 39 years old in good health. For the CDR3, the DNA is TGTGCCAGCAGCTTGGGGCGAGGGCGCTACGAGCAGTACTTC. As protein: CASSLGRGRYEQYF.